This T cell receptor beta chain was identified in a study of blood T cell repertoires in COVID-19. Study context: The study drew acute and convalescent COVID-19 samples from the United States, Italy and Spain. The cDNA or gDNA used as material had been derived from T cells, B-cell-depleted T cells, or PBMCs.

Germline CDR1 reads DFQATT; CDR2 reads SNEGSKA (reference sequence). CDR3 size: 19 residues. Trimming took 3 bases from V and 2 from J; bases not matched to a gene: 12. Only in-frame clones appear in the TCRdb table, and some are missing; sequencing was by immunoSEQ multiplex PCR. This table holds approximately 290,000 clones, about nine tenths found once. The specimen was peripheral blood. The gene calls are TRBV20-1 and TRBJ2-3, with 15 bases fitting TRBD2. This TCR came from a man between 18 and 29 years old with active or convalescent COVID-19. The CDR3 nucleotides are TGCAGTGCTAGTAGAACCGGGACTAGCGGGGGGCCTTCCACAGATACGCAGTATTTT. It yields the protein CSASRTGTSGGPSTDTQYF.